The TCR beta chain described here comes from a study of blood T cells in healthy people across ages. A second PCR, run for roughly 7 to 12 cycles, used a sample-barcoded 5' primer plus a J-beta primer mix. TCRdb independently ran MiXCR on the 5' RACE reads; one entry per CDR3 protein. Here the sample spans about 1.6 million distinct CDR3 sequences, around 35% being singletons. This CDR3 region has 15 residues. Germline lookup yields CDR1 SGDLS and CDR2 YYNGEE. V lost 0 bases to trimming and J lost 5 bases, with 14 bases between them. At least ten counts were recorded for this clonotype. This TCR was recovered from a woman in her 30s in good health. Sequencing was carried out using blood. The J gene is TRBJ2-5, the V gene TRBV9, with D perhaps matching TRBD1 (6 bases). CDR3 sequence: CASSVGQGKGETQYF. The CDR3 DNA follows: TGTGCCAGCAGCGTAGGCCAGGGGAAGGGGGAGACCCAGTACTTC.